One TCR beta chain is described in this entry. As yet, its antigen is unknown. The data stem from a study of blood T cells in healthy people across ages. Across the whole study: About one barcoded TCR beta cDNA was captured per two T cells.

Combining a sample-barcoded 5' primer with a J-beta primer mix, a second PCR ran for 7 to 11 cycles. In TCRdb, the 5' RACE reads were re-called with MiXCR into one record per CDR3 protein. Here the sample spans under 2,000,000 distinct CDR3 sequences, just under 50% being singletons. Per germline, CDR1 SEHNR and CDR2 FQNEAQ (reference sequence). The V end lost 6 bases, the J end lost 7 bases, and 15 bases lay between the germline ends. This CDR3 contains 13 residues. They isolated at least 6 million PBMCs from each sample. Findings and caveats of the study: Per million T cells, TCR beta diversity dropped roughly linearly as age increased.

The TCR comes from a woman aged 40 to 49 in good health. The rearrangement links TRBV7-9 to TRBJ1-1, with D possibly TRBD1 on 5 matching bases. The sequencing sample was made of blood. CDR3: CASRPVGRDEAFF. As DNA, the CDR3 is TGTGCCAGCAGACCCGTGGGCAGGGATGAAGCTTTCTTT. Filled out from reference TRBV7-9 and TRBJ1-1, the complete variable domain reads DTGVSQNPRHKITKRGQNVTFRCDPISEHNRLYWYRQTLGQGPEFLTYFQNEAQLEKSRLLSDRFSAERPKGSFSTLEIQRTEQGDSAMYLCASRPVGRDEAFFGQGTRLTVV.